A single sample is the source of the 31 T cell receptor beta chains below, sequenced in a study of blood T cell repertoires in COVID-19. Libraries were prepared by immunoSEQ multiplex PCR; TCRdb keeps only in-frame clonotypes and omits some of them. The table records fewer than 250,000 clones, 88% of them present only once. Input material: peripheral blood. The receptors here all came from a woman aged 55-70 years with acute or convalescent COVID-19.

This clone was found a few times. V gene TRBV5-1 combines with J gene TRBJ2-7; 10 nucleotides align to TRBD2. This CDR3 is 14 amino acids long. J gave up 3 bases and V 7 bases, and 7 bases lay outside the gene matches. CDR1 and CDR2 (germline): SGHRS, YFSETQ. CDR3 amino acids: CASSLAGDVYEQYF. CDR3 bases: TGCGCCAGCTCCCTAGCGGGAGACGTCTACGAGCAGTACTTC.

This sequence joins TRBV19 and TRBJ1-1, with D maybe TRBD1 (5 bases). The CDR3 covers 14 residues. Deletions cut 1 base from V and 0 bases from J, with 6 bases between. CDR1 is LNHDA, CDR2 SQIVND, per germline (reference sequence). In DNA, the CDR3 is TGTGCCAGTAGTATAGGACAGATGAACACTGAAGCTTTCTTT. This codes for CASSIGQMNTEAFF.

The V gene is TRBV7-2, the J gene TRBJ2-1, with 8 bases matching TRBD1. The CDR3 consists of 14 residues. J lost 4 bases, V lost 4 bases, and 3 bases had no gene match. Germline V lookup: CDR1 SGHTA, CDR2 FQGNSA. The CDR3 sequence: CASSSGQAYNEQFF. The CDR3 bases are TGTGCCAGCAGCTCGGGACAGGCGTACAATGAGCAGTTCTTC.

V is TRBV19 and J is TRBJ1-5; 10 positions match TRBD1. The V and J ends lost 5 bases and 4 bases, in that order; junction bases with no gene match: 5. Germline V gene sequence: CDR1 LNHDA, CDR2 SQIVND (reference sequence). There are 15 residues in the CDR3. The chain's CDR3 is CASSASDRGNQPQHF. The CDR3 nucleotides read TGTGCCAGTAGTGCTTCGGACAGGGGGAATCAGCCCCAGCATTTT.

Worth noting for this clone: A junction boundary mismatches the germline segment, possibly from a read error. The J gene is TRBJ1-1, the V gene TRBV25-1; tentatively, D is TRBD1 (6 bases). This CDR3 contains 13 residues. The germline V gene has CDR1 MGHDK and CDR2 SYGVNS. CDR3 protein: CASSELGTKEVFF. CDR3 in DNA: TGTGCCAGCAGTGAACTTGGGACAAAAGAAGTTTTCTTT.

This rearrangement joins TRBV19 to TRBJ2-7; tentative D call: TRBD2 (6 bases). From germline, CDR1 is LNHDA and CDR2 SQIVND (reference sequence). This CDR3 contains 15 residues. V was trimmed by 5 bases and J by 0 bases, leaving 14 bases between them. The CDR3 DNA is TGTGCCAGTAGTGGGAGGACGGGCAGCTCCTACGAGCAGTACTTC. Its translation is CASSGRTGSSYEQYF.

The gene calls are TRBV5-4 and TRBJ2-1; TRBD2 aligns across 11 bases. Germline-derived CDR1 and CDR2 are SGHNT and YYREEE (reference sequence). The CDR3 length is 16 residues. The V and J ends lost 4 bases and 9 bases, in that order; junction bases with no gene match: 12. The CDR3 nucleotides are TGTGCCAGCAGCAGCGTAGCGGGAGGGCCTAGGCTTGAGCAGTTCTTC. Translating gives CASSSVAGGPRLEQFF.

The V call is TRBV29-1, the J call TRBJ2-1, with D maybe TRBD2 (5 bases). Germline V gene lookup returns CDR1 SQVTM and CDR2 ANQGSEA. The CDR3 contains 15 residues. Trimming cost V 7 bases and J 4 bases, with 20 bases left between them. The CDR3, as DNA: TGCAGCGCCGGAAGTAGGAGTCGGGAATACAATGAGCAGTTCTTC. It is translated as CSAGSRSREYNEQFF.

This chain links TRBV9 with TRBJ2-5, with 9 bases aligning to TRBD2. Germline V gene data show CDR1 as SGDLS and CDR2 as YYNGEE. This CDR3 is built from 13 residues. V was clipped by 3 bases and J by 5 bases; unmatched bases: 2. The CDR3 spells CASSASGAETQYF. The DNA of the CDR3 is TGTGCCAGCAGCGCTAGCGGGGCGGAGACCCAGTACTTC.

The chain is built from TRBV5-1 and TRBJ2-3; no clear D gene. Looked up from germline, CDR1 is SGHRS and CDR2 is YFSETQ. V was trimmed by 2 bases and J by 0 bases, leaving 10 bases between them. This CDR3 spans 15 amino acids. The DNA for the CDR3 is TGCGCCAGCAGCTTTTCAGGCGTCAGCACAGATACGCAGTATTTT. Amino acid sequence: CASSFSGVSTDTQYF.

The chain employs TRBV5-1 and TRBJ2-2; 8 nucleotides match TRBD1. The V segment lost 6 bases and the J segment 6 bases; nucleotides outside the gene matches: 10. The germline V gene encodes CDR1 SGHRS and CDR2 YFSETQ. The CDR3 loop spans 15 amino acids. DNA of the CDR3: TGCGCCAGCACCATACGGACAGGGTCCCCCGGGGAGCTGTTTTTT. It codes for CASTIRTGSPGELFF.

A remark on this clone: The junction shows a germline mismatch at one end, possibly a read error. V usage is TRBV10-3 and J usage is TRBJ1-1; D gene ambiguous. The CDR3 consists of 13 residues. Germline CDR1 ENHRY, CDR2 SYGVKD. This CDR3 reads CAISEAETRGEIF. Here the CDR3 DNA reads TGTGCCATCAGTGAGGCCGAAACCCGGGGAGAAATATTT.

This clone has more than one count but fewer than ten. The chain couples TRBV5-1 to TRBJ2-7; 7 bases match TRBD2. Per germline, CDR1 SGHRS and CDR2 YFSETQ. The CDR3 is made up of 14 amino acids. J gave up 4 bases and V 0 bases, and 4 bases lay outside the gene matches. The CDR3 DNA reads TGCGCCAGCAGCTTGGTGGGAGGGGTGTACGAGCAGTACTTC. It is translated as CASSLVGGVYEQYF.

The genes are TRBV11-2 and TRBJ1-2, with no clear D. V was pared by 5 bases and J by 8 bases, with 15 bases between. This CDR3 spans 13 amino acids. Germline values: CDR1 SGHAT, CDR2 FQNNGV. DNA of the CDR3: TGTGCCAGCAGCGCCGGGGTGCGAAGCGGCTACACCTTC. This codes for CASSAGVRSGYTF.

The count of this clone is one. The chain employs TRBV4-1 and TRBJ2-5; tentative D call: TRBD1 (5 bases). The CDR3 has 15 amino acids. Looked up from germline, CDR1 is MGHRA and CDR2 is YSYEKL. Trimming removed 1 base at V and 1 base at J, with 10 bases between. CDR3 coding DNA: TGCGCCAGCAGCCAAGGGTTGGGGCCCCAAGAGACCCAGTACTTC. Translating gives CASSQGLGPQETQYF.

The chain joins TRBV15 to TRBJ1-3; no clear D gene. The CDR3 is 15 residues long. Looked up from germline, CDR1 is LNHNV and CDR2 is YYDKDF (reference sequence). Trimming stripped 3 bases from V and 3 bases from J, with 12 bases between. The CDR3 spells CATSREYSGGNTIYF. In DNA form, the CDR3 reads TGTGCCACCAGCAGGGAGTACAGCGGTGGAAACACCATATATTTT.

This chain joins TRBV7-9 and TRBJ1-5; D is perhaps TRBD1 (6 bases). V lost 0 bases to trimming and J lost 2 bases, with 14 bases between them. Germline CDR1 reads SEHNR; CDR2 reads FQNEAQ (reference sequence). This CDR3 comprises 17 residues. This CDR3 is CASSLAATRGGNQPQHF. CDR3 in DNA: TGTGCCAGCAGCTTAGCGGCAACCAGGGGCGGCAATCAGCCCCAGCATTTT.

Here the CDR3 DNA reads TGCGCCAGCAGGCGAAGAGGGGGAGAGGGGGCCACAGATACGCAGTATTTT. Translating it yields CASRRRGGEGATDTQYF. The J gene is TRBJ2-3, the V gene TRBV4-1, with 7 bases lining up with TRBD1. V was clipped by 6 bases and J by 2 bases; unmatched bases: 14. CDR1 and CDR2 from the germline V gene are MGHRA and YSYEKL. CDR3 size: 17 residues.

The CDR3 coding sequence is TGTGCCAGCAGCTTCCCGTCTTGGGGGGACTCTGGGGCCAACGTCCTGACTTTC. Translated, it gives CASSFPSWGDSGANVLTF. The gene calls are TRBV7-9 and TRBJ2-6; tentative D call: TRBD2 (6 bases). Germline V lookup: CDR1 SEHNR, CDR2 FQNEAQ (reference sequence). The CDR3 spans 18 residues. V was shortened by 3 bases and J by 0 bases, with 15 bases between the two germline ends.

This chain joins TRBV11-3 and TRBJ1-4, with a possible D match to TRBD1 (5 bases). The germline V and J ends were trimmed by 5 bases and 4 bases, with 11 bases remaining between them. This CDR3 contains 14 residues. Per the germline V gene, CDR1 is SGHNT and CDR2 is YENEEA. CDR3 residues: CASSPGRGNEKLFF. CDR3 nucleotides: TGTGCCAGCAGCCCCGGGAGGGGTAATGAAAAACTGTTTTTT.

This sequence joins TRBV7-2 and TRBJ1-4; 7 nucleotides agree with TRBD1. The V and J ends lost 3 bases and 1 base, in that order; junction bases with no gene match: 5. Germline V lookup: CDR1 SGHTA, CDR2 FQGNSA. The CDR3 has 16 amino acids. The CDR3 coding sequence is TGTGCCAGCAGCTTGCGTACAGGGGTAACTAATGAAAAACTGTTTTTT. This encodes CASSLRTGVTNEKLFF. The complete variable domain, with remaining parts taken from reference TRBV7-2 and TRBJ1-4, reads GAGVSQSPSNKVTEKGKDVELRCDPISGHTALYWYRQSLGQGLEFLIYFQGNSAPDKSGLPSDRFSAERTGGSVSTLTIQRTQQEDSAVYLCASSLRTGVTNEKLFFGSGTQLSVL.

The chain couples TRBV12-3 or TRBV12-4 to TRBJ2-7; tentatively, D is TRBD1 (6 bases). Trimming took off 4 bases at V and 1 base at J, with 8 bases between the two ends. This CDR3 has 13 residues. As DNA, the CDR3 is TGTGCCAGCAGTTCGGACAGTTCCTACGAGCAGTACTTC. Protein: CASSSDSSYEQYF.

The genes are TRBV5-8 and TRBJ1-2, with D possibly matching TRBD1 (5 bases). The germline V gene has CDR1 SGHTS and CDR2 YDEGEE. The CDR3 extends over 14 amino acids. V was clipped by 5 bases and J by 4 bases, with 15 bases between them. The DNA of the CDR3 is TGTGCCAGCAGTTTTGACAGAACCTCCTATGGCTACACCTTC. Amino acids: CASSFDRTSYGYTF.

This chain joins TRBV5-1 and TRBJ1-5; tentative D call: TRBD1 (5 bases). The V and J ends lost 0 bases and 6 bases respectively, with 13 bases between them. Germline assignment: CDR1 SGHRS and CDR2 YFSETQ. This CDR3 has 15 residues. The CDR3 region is CASSLDGGNSQPQHF. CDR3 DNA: TGCGCCAGCAGCTTGGATGGGGGGAATTCTCAGCCCCAGCATTTT.

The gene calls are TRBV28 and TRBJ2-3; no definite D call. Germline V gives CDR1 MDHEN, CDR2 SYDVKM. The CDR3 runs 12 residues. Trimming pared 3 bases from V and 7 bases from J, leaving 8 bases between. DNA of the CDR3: TGTGCCAGCAGTTTGAGTTCGTATACGCAGTATTTT. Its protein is CASSLSSYTQYF.

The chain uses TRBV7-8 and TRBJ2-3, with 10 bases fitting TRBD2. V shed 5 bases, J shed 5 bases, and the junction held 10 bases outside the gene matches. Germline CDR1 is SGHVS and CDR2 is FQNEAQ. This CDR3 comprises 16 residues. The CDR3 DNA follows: TGTGCCAGCAGCCCTCGGACTAGCGGCATATTAGATACGCAGTATTTT. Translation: CASSPRTSGILDTQYF.

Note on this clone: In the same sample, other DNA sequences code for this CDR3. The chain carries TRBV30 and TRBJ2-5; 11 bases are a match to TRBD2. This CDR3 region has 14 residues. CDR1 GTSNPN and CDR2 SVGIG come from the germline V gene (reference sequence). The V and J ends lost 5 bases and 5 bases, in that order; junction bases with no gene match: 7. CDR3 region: CAWRLAGGAETQYF. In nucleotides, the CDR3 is TGTGCCTGGCGTCTAGCGGGGGGTGCCGAGACCCAGTACTTC. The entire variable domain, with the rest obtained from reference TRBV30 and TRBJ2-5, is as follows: SQTIHQWPATLVQPVGSPLSLECTVEGTSNPNLYWYRQAAGRGLQLLFYSVGIGQISSEVPQNLSASRPQDRQFILSSKKLLLSDSGFYLCAWRLAGGAETQYFGPGTRLLVL.

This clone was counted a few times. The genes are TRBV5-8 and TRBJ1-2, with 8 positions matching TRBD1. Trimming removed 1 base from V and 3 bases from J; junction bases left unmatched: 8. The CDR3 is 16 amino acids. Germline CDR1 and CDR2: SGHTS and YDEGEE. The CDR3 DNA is TGTGCCAGCAGCTTGCGAAGGACAGGGACCGACTATGGCTACACCTTC. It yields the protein CASSLRRTGTDYGYTF. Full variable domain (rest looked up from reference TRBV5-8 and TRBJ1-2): EAGVTQSPTHLIKTRGQQATLRCSPISGHTSVYWYQQALGLGLQFLLWYDEGEERNRGNFPPRFSGRQFPNYSSELNVNALELEDSALYLCASSLRRTGTDYGYTFGSGTRLTVV.

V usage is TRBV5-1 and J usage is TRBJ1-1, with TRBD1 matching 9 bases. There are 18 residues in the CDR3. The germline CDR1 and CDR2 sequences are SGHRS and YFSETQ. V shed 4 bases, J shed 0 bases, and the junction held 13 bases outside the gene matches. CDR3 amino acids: CASSLTTGGGSMNTEAFF. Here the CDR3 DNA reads TGCGCCAGCAGCCTAACCACAGGGGGCGGAAGCATGAACACTGAAGCTTTCTTT.

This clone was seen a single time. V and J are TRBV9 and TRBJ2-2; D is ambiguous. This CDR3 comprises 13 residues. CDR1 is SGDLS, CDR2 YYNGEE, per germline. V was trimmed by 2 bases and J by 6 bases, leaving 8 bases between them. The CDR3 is CASSVLVAGELFF. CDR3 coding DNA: TGTGCCAGCAGCGTTCTAGTCGCCGGGGAGCTGTTTTTT. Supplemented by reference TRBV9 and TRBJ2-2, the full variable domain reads DSGVTQTPKHLITATGQRVTLRCSPRSGDLSVYWYQQSLDQGLQFLIQYYNGEERAKGNILERFSAQQFPDLHSELNLSSLELGDSALYFCASSVLVAGELFFGEGSRLTVL.

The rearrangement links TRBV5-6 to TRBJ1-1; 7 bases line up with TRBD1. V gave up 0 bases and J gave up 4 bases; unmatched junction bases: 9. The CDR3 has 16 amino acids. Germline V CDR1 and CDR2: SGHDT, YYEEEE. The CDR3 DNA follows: TGTGCCAGCAGCTTGGGGGGGACCCGGGACAGCACTGAAGCTTTCTTT. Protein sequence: CASSLGGTRDSTEAFF.